This T cell receptor beta chain comes out of a study of T cells in localized non-small cell lung cancer. General study results and limits: Uninvolved neighboring lung showed the greatest T cell clonality, exceeding tumor. Greater T cell density in blood accompanied longer overall survival. Out of the top 100 tumor clones, a median around 56 were seen in adjacent lung. One tumor region alone was sequenced, and heterogeneity therefore remains possible.

Assay: immunoSEQ multiplex PCR; the TCRdb copy retains only in-frame clones and omits some. The sample carries around 70,000 clones, roughly nine tenths recorded once. Turning to this clone: Its specificity is not known.

Trimming removed 8 bases at V and 5 bases at J, with 9 bases between. Germline CDR1 and CDR2: MRHNA and SNTAGT. CDR3 size: 12 residues. The chain links TRBV6-4 to TRBJ2-2; D unclear. This clonotype was sampled from a male donor aged 60 or older with stage III squamous cell lung carcinoma. This sample comprised peripheral blood, obtained before any cancer treatment. CDR3 protein: CASGSLTGELFF. The CDR3 nucleotides read TGTGCCAGCGGGTCATTGACCGGGGAGCTGTTTTTT.